This entry concerns a single T cell receptor beta chain. No antigen is known for it. The DNA input per sorted-subset replicate PCR was 200 ng, corresponding to 25,000 to 30,000 T cell genomes. Sequenced by immunoSEQ multiplex PCR; TCRdb stores in-frame clones only, minus some. The table has millions of clones, roughly 93% seen once. The data originate from a study of shared clonotypes between healthy human individuals. Findings of the study overall: Naive CD4 clonotypes were shared across a few donors at about 5%.

The CDR3 loop spans 17 amino acids. The V segment lost 3 bases and the J segment 3 bases; nucleotides outside the gene matches: 9. In germline, CDR1 is LNHDA, CDR2 SQIVND (reference sequence). This receptor was taken from a man between 18 and 29 years old in good health. Some clones in this sample may be carry-over from other donors' samples. The chain recombines TRBV19 with TRBJ1-4; TRBD1 matches 8 bases. The sequenced material came from naive CD4+ T cells from PBMCs. The subset here: CD45RA+ positively selected. CDR3 loop: CASSIGTGSLSNEKLFF. CDR3 in DNA: TGTGCCAGTAGTATTGGGACAGGCTCGCTCTCTAATGAAAAACTGTTTTTT.